This TCR beta chain came from a study of T-cell memory formation after mild COVID-19. The germline CDR1 and CDR2 sequences are MNHEY and SVGEGT. V gave up 5 bases and J gave up 1 base; unmatched junction bases: 4. This CDR3 region has 14 residues. TCRdb used MiXCR to reprocess the 5' RACE reads, holding one entry per CDR3 protein. Seen here are approximately 260,000 distinct CDR3 sequences, roughly 17% observed once, and the top ten hold 22%. The sequenced sample was PBMCs or a T cell subset sorted from them (not recorded which). The origin of this receptor is a man aged 18 to 30 who had mild COVID-19 (a few samples of this study predate the infection). Cell type and time point are not known. V usage is TRBV6-2 or TRBV6-3 and J usage is TRBJ2-5, with TRBD2 matching over 7 bases. The CDR3 DNA reads as TGTGCCAGCAGTCTGGGACTATTCCAAGAGACCCAGTACTTC. Its translation: CASSLGLFQETQYF.